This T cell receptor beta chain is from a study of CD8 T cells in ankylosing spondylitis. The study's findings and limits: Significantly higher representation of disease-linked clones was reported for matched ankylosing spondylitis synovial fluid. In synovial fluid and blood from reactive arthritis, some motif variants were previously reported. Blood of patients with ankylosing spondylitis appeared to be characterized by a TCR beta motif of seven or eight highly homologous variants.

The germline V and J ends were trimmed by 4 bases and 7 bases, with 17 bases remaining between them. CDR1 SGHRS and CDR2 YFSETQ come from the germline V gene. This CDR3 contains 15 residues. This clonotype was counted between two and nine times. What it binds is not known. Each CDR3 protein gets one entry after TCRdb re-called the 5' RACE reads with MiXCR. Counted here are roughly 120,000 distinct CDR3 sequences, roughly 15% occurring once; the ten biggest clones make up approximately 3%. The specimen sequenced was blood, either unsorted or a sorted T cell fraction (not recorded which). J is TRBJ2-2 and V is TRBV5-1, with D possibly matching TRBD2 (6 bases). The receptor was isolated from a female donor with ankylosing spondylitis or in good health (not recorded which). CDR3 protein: CASSPAEGEIGELFF. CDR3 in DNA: TGCGCCAGCAGCCCTGCGGAGGGCGAAATCGGGGAGCTGTTTTTT.